One sample yielded the 30 T cell receptor beta chains listed below, sequenced in a study of blood T cell repertoires in COVID-19. Clones were read by immunoSEQ multiplex PCR, and TCRdb kept only the in-frame ones, dropping some. The sample has 100,000 or so clones; approximately 80% are singletons. Specimen: peripheral blood. These receptors originate from a man aged 65 to 85 with active or convalescent COVID-19.

The chain employs TRBV7-8 and TRBJ2-7; D gene uncertain. V was shortened by 3 bases and J by 3 bases, with 6 bases between the two germline ends. This CDR3 spans 12 amino acids. Germline loops: CDR1 SGHVS, CDR2 FQNEAQ. The CDR3 sequence: CASSFNSYEQYF. The CDR3 DNA sequence: TGTGCCAGCAGCTTTAACAGCTACGAGCAGTACTTC.

The CDR3 sequence: CASSSQTGGNRYTF. In DNA form, the CDR3 reads TGTGCCAGCAGCTCACAGACAGGGGGCAATCGCTACACCTTC. The J gene is TRBJ1-2, the V gene TRBV9; 10 bases match TRBD1. CDR1 is SGDLS, CDR2 YYNGEE, per germline. This CDR3 contains 14 residues. V shed 4 bases, J shed 9 bases, and the junction held 9 bases outside the gene matches.

The chain employs TRBV14 and TRBJ2-7, with 9 bases fitting TRBD1. CDR1 and CDR2 from the germline V gene are SGHDN and FVKESK. This CDR3 contains 14 residues. V dropped 4 bases and J dropped 2; count of bases not matched to a gene: 3. The CDR3 loop is CASSRTGGTYEQYF. CDR3 coding DNA: TGTGCCAGCAGCCGTACAGGGGGCACCTACGAGCAGTACTTC.

The rearrangement links TRBV5-4 to TRBJ2-1; 8 bases align to TRBD1. V was pared by 3 bases and J by 1 base, with 3 bases of the junction left unmatched. The CDR3 runs 15 residues. From germline, CDR1 is SGHNT and CDR2 YYREEE (reference sequence). The CDR3, as DNA: TGTGCCAGCAGCTCCGACAGGGGTTCCTACAATGAGCAGTTCTTC. Amino acid sequence: CASSSDRGSYNEQFF.

J is TRBJ2-1 and V is TRBV6-5; the D gene is possibly TRBD1 (6 bases). Germline values: CDR1 MNHEY, CDR2 SVGAGI. Trimming took 0 bases from V and 9 from J, leaving 9 bases between them. The CDR3 runs to 13 residues. The CDR3 loop reads CASSYSQGFEQFF. CDR3 sequence (DNA): TGTGCCAGCAGTTACTCACAGGGATTTGAGCAGTTCTTC.

At least ten counts were recorded for this clone. The J gene is TRBJ2-3, the V gene TRBV10-2, with a weak D call TRBD2 (6 bases). The germline CDR1 and CDR2 sequences are WSHSY and SAAADI. The CDR3 is 15 amino acids. With 4 bases removed from V and 4 bases from J, the gap between germline ends came to 15 bases. The CDR3 DNA reads as TGCGCCAGCAGTGGTACGGGGGTGGGAGCAGATACGCAGTATTTT. This gives the protein CASSGTGVGADTQYF.

This clone appeared a few times. The chain has TRBV7-3 and TRBJ1-6; the match to TRBD1 covers 9 bases. The germline gives CDR1 SGHTA, CDR2 FQGTGA. V shed 4 bases and J 9 bases; nucleotides not matched to a gene: 7. The CDR3 is 15 residues long. CDR3 DNA sequence: TGTGCCAGCAGCTCACCCGGGACAGGGACTTCACCCCTCCACTTT. Translated, it gives CASSSPGTGTSPLHF.

The chain has TRBV27 and TRBJ2-7; D may be TRBD2 (5 bases). This CDR3 spans 16 amino acids. CDR1 is MNHEY, CDR2 SMNVEV, per germline (reference sequence). V was pared by 7 bases and J by 5 bases, with 24 bases between. The CDR3 region has the DNA TGTGCCAGCACCCCCTTTGGAGGAAGCGCGTTCCACGAGCAGTACTTC. As protein: CASTPFGGSAFHEQYF.

V gene TRBV28 combines with J gene TRBJ1-3; TRBD1 matches 7 bases. Per the germline V gene, CDR1 is MDHEN and CDR2 is SYDVKM. V was clipped by 6 bases and J by 4 bases; unmatched bases: 15. The CDR3 extends over 17 amino acids. CDR3 loop: CASRVGSEGALGNTIYF. The DNA of the CDR3 is TGTGCCAGCAGAGTTGGATCTGAGGGGGCGCTCGGAAACACCATATATTTT. Full variable domain (rest looked up from reference TRBV28 and TRBJ1-3): DVKVTQSSRYLVKRTGEKVFLECVQDMDHENMFWYRQDPGLGLRLIYFSYDVKMKEKGDIPEGYSVSREKKERFSLILESASTNQTSMYLCASRVGSEGALGNTIYFGEGSWLTVV.

This chain uses TRBV6-1 with TRBJ2-7; no definite D call. The V end was cut by 1 base, the J end by 3 bases, with 7 bases between. CDR1 and CDR2 (germline): MNHNS, SASEGT. The CDR3 sequence is 13 residues long. The CDR3 here is CASSEVSYYEQYF. CDR3 in DNA: TGTGCCAGCAGTGAAGTCTCCTACTACGAGCAGTACTTC.

V and J are TRBV6-2 or TRBV6-3 and TRBJ1-5; 9 bases are a match to TRBD1. The CDR3 spans 14 residues. J gave up 4 bases and V 4 bases, and 2 bases lay outside the gene matches. CDR1 MNHEY and CDR2 SVGEGT come from the germline V gene. The CDR3 here is CASSWTGVNQPQHF. The CDR3, as DNA: TGTGCCAGCAGTTGGACAGGGGTGAATCAGCCCCAGCATTTT.

Comment on this clone: This same CDR3 is encoded by further DNA sequences in the sample. J is TRBJ1-2 and V is TRBV5-1; TRBD1 aligns across 10 bases. The CDR3 has 15 residues. The V segment lost 0 bases and the J segment 4 bases; nucleotides outside the gene matches: 3. The germline CDR1 and CDR2 sequences are SGHRS and YFSETQ. The CDR3 spells CASSLATGGGYGYTF. The CDR3 DNA reads TGCGCCAGCAGCTTGGCGACAGGGGGCGGCTATGGCTACACCTTC.

The chain combines TRBV5-6 with TRBJ1-1; 7 bases map to TRBD1. Germline CDR1 SGHDT, CDR2 YYEEEE. The CDR3 length is 14 residues. V was clipped by 2 bases and J by 0 bases; unmatched bases: 1. CDR3: CASSFGQVNTEAFF. In DNA, the CDR3 is TGTGCCAGCAGCTTCGGACAGGTGAACACTGAAGCTTTCTTT.

V and J are TRBV15 and TRBJ1-5, with D possibly matching TRBD1 (5 bases). This CDR3 region has 14 residues. CDR1 is LNHNV, CDR2 YYDKDF, per germline (reference sequence). V lost 2 bases and J 6 bases, leaving 11 bases between the germline ends. The CDR3 DNA reads as TGTGCCACCAGCAGATCCAGGGTCGGTCAGCCCCAGCATTTT. It codes for CATSRSRVGQPQHF. Based on the CDR3 plus reference TRBV15 and TRBJ1-5, the full variable domain is DAMVIQNPRYQVTQFGKPVTLSCSQTLNHNVMYWYQQKSSQAPKLLFHYYDKDFNNEADTPDNFQSRRPNTSFCFLDIRSPGLGDTAMYLCATSRSRVGQPQHFGDGTRLSIL.

The table lists this clone with a few counts. V is TRBV5-1 and J is TRBJ1-3, with unresolved D. Trimming removed 1 base from V and 2 bases from J, with 10 bases in between. The CDR3 length is 15 residues. CDR1 and CDR2 (germline): SGHRS, YFSETQ. The CDR3 sequence is CASSLSGEPGNTIYF. For the CDR3, the DNA is TGCGCCAGCAGCTTGAGCGGGGAACCTGGAAACACCATATATTTT.

By share, this clone ranks as medium-sized (0.01 to 0.1%). V is TRBV2 and J is TRBJ1-5; tentatively, D is TRBD1 (5 bases). This CDR3 spans 12 amino acids. Germline-derived CDR1 and CDR2 are SNHLY and FYNNEI. V was pared by 7 bases and J by 4 bases, with 8 bases between. CDR3 protein: CASTAGNQPQHF. CDR3 bases: TGTGCCAGCACCGCAGGGAATCAGCCCCAGCATTTT.

The chain recombines TRBV3-1 (or the pseudogene TRBV3-2) with TRBJ2-7, with 7 nucleotides matching TRBD2. V dropped 0 bases and J dropped 7; count of bases not matched to a gene: 6. CDR1 is LGHDT and CDR2 is YNNKEL in the germline V gene (reference sequence). CDR3 length: 14 residues. The CDR3 DNA sequence: TGTGCCAGCAGCCAAGACTGGGGGGGTAGGGAGCAGTACTTC. Amino acids: CASSQDWGGREQYF.

J is TRBJ1-4 and V is TRBV5-4; no firm D call. In germline, CDR1 is SGHNT, CDR2 YYREEE (reference sequence). CDR3 size: 13 residues. V lost 4 bases and J 4 bases, leaving 8 bases between the germline ends. As DNA, the CDR3 is TGTGCCAGCAGCCCTACCCTTAATGAAAAACTGTTTTTT. It yields the protein CASSPTLNEKLFF.

This chain links TRBV9 with TRBJ2-3, with TRBD1 identical over 10 bases. Germline V gene data show CDR1 as SGDLS and CDR2 as YYNGEE. The V segment lost 0 bases and the J segment 6 bases; nucleotides outside the gene matches: 4. CDR3 length: 15 residues. As DNA, the CDR3 is TGTGCCAGCAGCGTAGGGGACAGGGGATTCGATACGCAGTATTTT. Its protein is CASSVGDRGFDTQYF.

This clone was observed once. This rearrangement joins TRBV6-6 to TRBJ1-6, with TRBD1 identical over 8 bases. Germline lookup yields CDR1 MNHNY and CDR2 SVGAGI (reference sequence). The CDR3 runs to 14 residues. V shed 6 bases, J shed 7 bases, and the junction held 5 bases outside the gene matches. CDR3 nucleotides: TGTGCCAGCAGCCGGACAGGGTTGAATTCACCCCTCCACTTT. It translates to CASSRTGLNSPLHF.

The J gene is TRBJ1-1, the V gene TRBV12-3 or TRBV12-4; D call uncertain. The CDR3 contains 12 residues. V dropped 0 bases and J dropped 8 bases, with 7 bases sitting between them. The CDR3 DNA is TGTGCCAGCAGTTTAGCGCGCAGGGAAGCTTTCTTT. It encodes CASSLARREAFF.

The V and J genes are TRBV5-1 and TRBJ2-5; possible D gene TRBD1, 5 bases. Germline V lookup: CDR1 SGHRS, CDR2 YFSETQ. V was shortened by 1 base and J by 5 bases, with 12 bases between the two germline ends. The CDR3 has 14 amino acids. CDR3 DNA sequence: TGCGCCAGCAGCTTGAGGCAGGGTACGGAGACCCAGTACTTC. Its protein product is CASSLRQGTETQYF.

The gene calls are TRBV9 and TRBJ2-3; 9 bases align to TRBD2. Germline trimming cut 3 bases from V and 3 bases from J; bases unmatched to any gene: 5. Germline V gene sequence: CDR1 SGDLS, CDR2 YYNGEE. The CDR3 is made up of 15 amino acids. In nucleotides, the CDR3 is TGTGCCAGCAGCGGAGCTAGCGGGATAACAGATACGCAGTATTTT. This translates into CASSGASGITDTQYF.

The chain's CDR3 is CASSSAGGRVDTQYF. Here the CDR3 DNA reads TGTGCCAGCAGCTCAGCGGGGGGGCGGGTAGATACGCAGTATTTT. The chain carries TRBV2 and TRBJ2-3; 10 bases match TRBD2. CDR1 and CDR2 from the germline V gene are SNHLY and FYNNEI. The CDR3 consists of 15 residues. Trimming took 6 bases from V and 5 from J; bases not matched to a gene: 8.

This clone occurred a few times. This chain joins TRBV6-1 and TRBJ2-7; possibly TRBD1 for D (5 bases). The CDR3 is 15 amino acids. Germline V gene data show CDR1 as MNHNS and CDR2 as SASEGT. The V and J ends lost 0 bases and 4 bases respectively, with 13 bases between them. As DNA, the CDR3 is TGTGCCAGCAGTGAAGCAGTGACAGTTACTTACGAGCAGTACTTC. Protein: CASSEAVTVTYEQYF.

Regarding this clone: Other DNA variants within this sample encode the same CDR3. The rearrangement uses TRBV19 and TRBJ2-1, with TRBD2 matching over 11 bases. J gave up 6 bases and V 2 bases, and 0 bases lay outside the gene matches. CDR3 length equals 14 residues. The germline CDR1 and CDR2 sequences are LNHDA and SQIVND (reference sequence). CDR3 nucleotide sequence: TGTGCCAGTAGTATACTAGCGGGGGGCAATGAGCAGTTCTTC. It encodes CASSILAGGNEQFF.

V and J are TRBV10-3 and TRBJ2-1; D not certain. Trimming shortened V by 3 bases and J by 8 bases, and 23 bases separated the two germline ends. The CDR3 loop spans 17 amino acids. Germline V gives CDR1 ENHRY, CDR2 SYGVKD. The CDR3 sequence: CAISDSYGGPRLDEQFF. Written as DNA, the CDR3 is TGTGCCATCAGTGATTCGTATGGCGGCCCCCGGCTGGATGAGCAGTTCTTC.

This chain links TRBV24-1 with TRBJ1-6, with 8 positions matching TRBD1. CDR1 is KGHDR, CDR2 SFDVKD, per germline. The CDR3 is made up of 14 amino acids. V trimming: 7 bases; J trimming: 9 bases; junction bases outside the gene matches: 7. The CDR3 spells CATSPGQGGSPLHF. In DNA form, the CDR3 reads TGTGCCACCAGCCCTGGACAGGGAGGTTCACCCCTCCACTTT.

The V and J genes are TRBV6-5 and TRBJ2-1; 8 nucleotides agree with TRBD2. CDR1 is MNHEY, CDR2 SVGAGI, per germline. The CDR3 spans 13 residues. V shed 5 bases and J 14 bases; nucleotides not matched to a gene: 11. CDR3 bases: TGTGCCAGCAGTCCACCGGGACTAGAGTTAAAGTTCTTC. Translating it yields CASSPPGLELKFF.

The rearrangement joins TRBV6-6 to TRBJ2-3; possibly TRBD1 for D (6 bases). The CDR3 extends over 15 amino acids. Trimming left V 7 bases short and J 2 bases short, with 16 bases between. The V gene's germline CDR1 is MNHNY and CDR2 SVGAGI (reference sequence). CDR3 coding DNA: TGTGCCAGCAAGCCGGGACACGCGAACACAGATACGCAGTATTTT. Amino acids: CASKPGHANTDTQYF.